The rows below give T cell receptor beta chains drawn from one sample of a study of untreated major depressive disorder. Profiled with immunoSEQ multiplex PCR; TCRdb holds only in-frame clones, not every one. The repertoire consists of more than 10,000 clones, with 92% occurring once and the leading ten covering less than 0.95%. Sequenced: CD4+ T cells from PBMCs. Receptors originate from a man aged 30 to 39 with major depressive disorder. CDR3s include the opening cysteine and the closing phenylalanine or tryptophan. D genes are given only for firm matches. Some rows mark clone size as missing; the rest say once, few, many or name a class of expanded clone.

TRBV6-5,TRBD1,TRBJ2-5,-,CASSYSMAGGQQRYF,TGTGCCAGCAGTTACTCAATGGCAGGGGGCCAACAGCGGTACTTC
TRBV7-6,-,TRBJ1-2,-,CASSFQQGYGYTF,TGTGCCAGCAGCTTCCAACAGGGTTATGGCTACACCTTC
TRBV27,TRBD2,TRBJ2-1,-,CASSSRTSGAKYNEQFF,TGTGCCAGCAGTTCCAGGACGAGCGGGGCGAAATACAATGAGCAGTTCTTC
TRBV4-1,TRBD1,TRBJ1-2,-,CASSQPRTGRHGYTF,TGCGCCAGCAGCCAACCACGGACAGGGCGGCATGGCTACACCTTC
TRBV5-1,TRBD1,TRBJ1-2,-,CASSLDRDSGYTF,TGCGCCAGCAGCTTGGACCGGGACAGTGGCTACACCTTC
TRBV18,TRBD2,TRBJ2-7,-,CASSPSAGGPGEQYF,TGTGCCAGCTCACCCTCAGCGGGGGGCCCGGGGGAGCAGTACTTC
TRBV4-2,-,TRBJ2-6,-,CASSQDHNSGANVLTF,TGTGCCAGCAGCCAAGATCACAACTCTGGGGCCAACGTCCTGACTTTC
TRBV2,-,TRBJ1-5,-,CASSEALYQPQHF,TGTGCCAGCAGTGAAGCGCTTTATCAGCCCCAGCATTTT
TRBV6-4,TRBD1,TRBJ2-3,-,CASSRQGEDTQYF,TGTGCCAGCAGTCGGCAGGGGGAAGATACGCAGTATTTT
TRBV30,-,TRBJ2-7,once,CAWTRPSSYEQYF,TGTGCCTGGACAAGGCCGAGCTCCTACGAGCAGTACTTC
TRBV28,-,TRBJ2-7,-,CASSIYALEQYF,TGTGCCAGCAGTATCTACGCTCTCGAGCAGTACTTC
TRBV5-4,-,TRBJ2-6,-,CASSFRDSGANVLTF,TGTGCCAGCAGCTTTAGGGACTCTGGGGCCAACGTCCTGACTTTC
TRBV15,-,TRBJ2-3,-,CATSRETPGQGTDTQYF,TGTGCCACCAGCAGAGAGACTCCGGGACAAGGCACAGATACGCAGTATTTT
TRBV5-1,-,TRBJ1-1,-,CASSLSGRAESEAFF,TGCGCCAGCAGCTTGTCCGGTCGGGCGGAAAGTGAAGCTTTCTTT
TRBV6-5,TRBD1,TRBJ1-6,-,CASRETGGSSPLHF,TGTGCCAGCAGGGAAACAGGGGGCAGTTCACCCCTCCACTTT
TRBV6-5,-,TRBJ2-7,-,CASSLGPGRRGQYF,TGTGCCAGCAGTTTAGGGCCAGGGCGTAGGGGGCAGTACTTC
TRBV4-1,-,TRBJ1-5,-,CASSQAYTNQPQHF,TGCGCCAGCAGCCAGGCTTATACTAATCAGCCCCAGCATTTT
TRBV5-4,-,TRBJ1-1,-,CASSSQGYEAFF,TGTGCCAGCAGCTCGCAGGGGTATGAAGCTTTCTTT
TRBV7-9,-,TRBJ1-4,once,CASSPLGGEDEKLFF,TGTGCCAGCAGCCCCTTGGGCGGGGAGGACGAAAAACTGTTTTTT
TRBV6-6,TRBD2,TRBJ2-1,-,CASRSTSGSYNEQFF,TGTGCCAGCAGGTCAACTAGCGGCTCCTACAATGAGCAGTTCTTC
TRBV5-1,-,TRBJ2-5,once,CASRALIQETQYF,TGCGCCAGCAGGGCCCTAATCCAAGAGACCCAGTACTTC
TRBV7-3,-,TRBJ1-1,-,CASSLRGNTEAFF,TGTGCCAGCAGCTTGAGGGGAAACACTGAAGCTTTCTTT
TRBV6-5,-,TRBJ1-4,-,CASSTGRDFGEKLFF,TGTGCCAGCAGTACGGGGCGGGACTTTGGTGAAAAACTGTTTTTT
TRBV9,TRBD1,TRBJ2-5,-,CASTPSGQGAETQYF,TGTGCCAGCACCCCTTCGGGACAGGGGGCAGAGACCCAGTACTTC
TRBV5-4,TRBD2,TRBJ2-3,-,CASSQTSGVDTQYF,TGTGCCAGCAGTCAGACTAGCGGGGTTGATACGCAGTATTTT
TRBV2,-,TRBJ2-7,-,CASSYSLGFEQYF,TGTGCCAGCAGTTACAGCCTTGGTTTCGAGCAGTACTTC
TRBV28,-,TRBJ1-4,-,CASSLGGGNEKLFF,TGTGCCAGCAGTTTAGGAGGGGGGAATGAAAAACTGTTTTTT
TRBV5-6,TRBD2,TRBJ2-3,-,CASSLPGLAGGITDTQYF,TGTGCCAGCAGCTTGCCGGGACTAGCGGGGGGGATCACAGATACGCAGTATTTT
TRBV6-6,TRBD1,TRBJ2-7,-,CASNGPGQGPLEQYF,TGTGCCAGCAACGGACCGGGACAGGGTCCCCTCGAGCAGTACTTC
TRBV28,-,TRBJ2-7,-,CASSLFRVPYEQYF,TGTGCCAGCAGTTTGTTTCGGGTTCCCTACGAGCAGTACTTC
TRBV5-6,TRBD1,TRBJ2-3,-,CASSLKTGGSSTDTQYF,TGTGCCAGCAGCTTGAAGACAGGGGGGTCTAGCACAGATACGCAGTATTTT
TRBV6-6,-,TRBJ1-2,-,CASSAGTRLLGYGYTF,TGTGCCAGCAGTGCCGGGACACGGCTGCTTGGGTATGGCTACACCTTC
TRBV28,TRBD1,TRBJ1-2,-,CASSGTGSNYGYTF,TGTGCCAGCAGTGGGACAGGTTCCAACTATGGCTACACCTTC
TRBV11-2,-,TRBJ2-1,-,CASSLGKLGSYNEQFF,TGTGCCAGCAGCTTAGGAAAGTTGGGGTCCTACAATGAGCAGTTCTTC
TRBV18,-,TRBJ2-6,-,CASSPRTSGANVLTF,TGTGCCAGCTCACCAAGGACCTCTGGGGCCAACGTCCTGACTTTC
TRBV28,-,TRBJ2-2,-,CASSLGRINTGELFF,TGTGCCAGCAGTTTAGGTAGAATTAACACCGGGGAGCTGTTTTTT
TRBV11-2,-,TRBJ2-7,-,CASSSLRGHHSYEQYF,TGTGCCAGCAGCTCCCTCCGGGGACACCACTCCTACGAGCAGTACTTC
TRBV2,-,TRBJ1-5,once,CASSRNAYQPQHF,TGTGCCAGCAGTAGGAACGCTTATCAGCCCCAGCATTTT
TRBV27,TRBD2,TRBJ2-3,-,CASSLDLPGLADTDTQYF,TGTGCCAGCAGTTTAGACCTCCCGGGACTAGCGGACACAGATACGCAGTATTTT
TRBV5-3,-,TRBJ1-2,-,CARSLGGVNGYTF,TGTGCCAGAAGCTTGGGGGGAGTGAATGGCTACACCTTC
TRBV9,-,TRBJ1-3,-,CASSAGGGTPLVSGNTIYF,TGTGCCAGCAGCGCCGGCGGGGGGACACCTCTCGTCTCTGGAAACACCATATATTTT
TRBV18,-,TRBJ2-7,-,CASSPPGTPAYEQYF,TGTGCCAGCTCACCACCAGGTACTCCCGCCTACGAGCAGTACTTC
TRBV5-4,-,TRBJ1-2,-,CASSLGRVEGGYTF,TGTGCCAGCAGCCTAGGCAGGGTGGAGGGTGGCTACACCTTC
TRBV11-2,-,TRBJ2-7,-,CASTKTGGHEQYF,TGTGCCAGCACCAAGACAGGCGGCCACGAGCAGTACTTC
TRBV10-3,-,TRBJ2-1,-,CAISDLAGAYNEQFF,TGTGCCATCAGTGACTTGGCGGGGGCATACAATGAGCAGTTCTTC
TRBV11-1,-,TRBJ1-2,-,CASSLEGGNYGYTF,TGTGCCAGCAGCTTGGAGGGGGGGAACTATGGCTACACCTTC
TRBV7-3,TRBD2,TRBJ2-3,-,CASSLTETSGGTQYF,TGTGCCAGCAGCTTAACTGAGACTAGCGGGGGTACGCAGTATTTT
TRBV7-3,-,TRBJ2-1,-,CASSPTPQGYRDEQFF,TGTGCCAGCAGCCCCACACCACAGGGCTATAGGGATGAGCAGTTCTTC
TRBV28,-,TRBJ2-2,once,CASSLRTAGTGELFF,TGTGCCAGCAGTTTAAGGACGGCGGGCACCGGGGAGCTGTTTTTT
TRBV7-9,TRBD2,TRBJ2-1,-,CASSLTSSGGRYIEQFF,TGTGCCAGCAGCCTGACCTCTAGCGGGGGCCGTTACATTGAGCAGTTCTTC
TRBV7-9,TRBD1,TRBJ1-2,-,CASSPTGQAGYGYTF,TGTGCCAGCAGCCCAACCGGACAGGCCGGCTATGGCTACACCTTC
TRBV5-6,-,TRBJ2-3,-,CASKTRGTDTQYF,TGTGCCAGCAAGACCAGGGGCACGGATACGCAGTATTTT
TRBV28,-,TRBJ2-2,-,CASSILLRELFF,TGTGCCAGCAGTATCCTCCTTAGGGAGCTGTTTTTT
TRBV6-6,TRBD1,TRBJ2-7,once,CASSYVRTGTYEQYF,TGTGCCAGCAGTTACGTCCGGACAGGGACCTACGAGCAGTACTTC
TRBV2,-,TRBJ1-4,-,CASRTGPLNEKLFF,TGTGCCAGCAGGACAGGCCCCTTAAATGAAAAACTGTTTTTT